The present T cell receptor (beta chain) was sequenced within a study of blood T cell repertoires in COVID-19. Study-level information: Donors in the United States, Italy and Spain gave samples during acute or convalescent COVID-19. PBMCs, B-cell-depleted T cells, or T cells provided the cDNA or gDNA that made up the material.

Authors' data handling: Amplification of reference gene primers was used by the study to estimate nucleated cell counts. Clones were sequenced by immunoSEQ multiplex PCR, and TCRdb holds only the in-frame ones, with some missing. V and J calls and clone size are as listed in that table; D and trimming were resolved from the DNA. Here the sample spans around 200,000 clones, about nine tenths being singletons. Germline V gives CDR1 LNHDA, CDR2 SQIVND (reference sequence). The J segment lost 6 bases and the V segment lost 5 bases, leaving 10 bases of the junction unmatched. CDR3 length equals 16 residues.

This chain uses TRBV19 with TRBJ2-1; 10 nucleotides match TRBD2. Sequenced sample: peripheral blood. The receptor was derived from a man aged 18 to 29 with active or convalescent COVID-19. CDR3 protein: CASSPQGLAGVNEQFF. The CDR3 nucleotides read TGTGCCAGTAGTCCTCAGGGGCTAGCGGGAGTCAATGAGCAGTTCTTC.